This TCR beta chain was found in a study of shared clonotypes between healthy human individuals. Donors included only healthy HIV-negative adults lacking recent acute infections or vaccinations. The split of CD4+ cells yielded CD45RA+ naive and CD45RA-negative memory subsets. The CDR3 is 12 amino acids. The V end was cut by 6 bases, the J end by 3 bases, with 9 bases between. CDR1 is MDHEN and CDR2 is SYDVKM in the germline V gene. This was a deep-level run. Sequencing used immunoSEQ multiplex PCR; TCRdb keeps in-frame clones, though not all of them. The data contain over a million clones, around 95% of them singletons. Notes on the study in general: At large depth, rarefaction still showed sorted-subset sequencing to be incomplete.

A remark on this clone: Its antigen is unknown.

The TCR originated in a man under 40 in good health. The chain is built from TRBV28 and TRBJ2-7, with D hard to call. Sequencing used naive CD4+ T cells sorted from blood. The subset denotes: CD45RA+ positively selected. This chain's CDR3 is CASRSPGYEQYF. CDR3 sequence (DNA): TGTGCCAGCAGATCTCCGGGCTACGAGCAGTACTTC.